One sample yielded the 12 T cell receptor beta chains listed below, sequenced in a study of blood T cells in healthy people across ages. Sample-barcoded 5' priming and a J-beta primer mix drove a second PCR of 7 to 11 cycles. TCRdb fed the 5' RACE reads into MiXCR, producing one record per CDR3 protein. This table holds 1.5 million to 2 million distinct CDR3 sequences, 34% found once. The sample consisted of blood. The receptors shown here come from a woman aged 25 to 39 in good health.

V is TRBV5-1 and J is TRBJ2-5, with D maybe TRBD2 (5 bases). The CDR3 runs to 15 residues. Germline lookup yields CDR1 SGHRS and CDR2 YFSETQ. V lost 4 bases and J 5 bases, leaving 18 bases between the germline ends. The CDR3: CASSTTMGSSETQYF. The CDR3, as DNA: TGCGCCAGCAGCACGACCATGGGCTCTAGCGAGACCCAGTACTTC.

The CDR3 spells CARRGGTVTF. CDR3 nucleotide sequence: TGTGCCAGAAGGGGCGGAACGGTCACCTTC. The chain carries TRBV2 and TRBJ1-2, with D possibly matching TRBD1 (5 bases). Trimming left V 9 bases short and J 13 bases short, with 15 bases between. CDR3 length: 10 amino acids. Germline V gives CDR1 SNHLY, CDR2 FYNNEI.

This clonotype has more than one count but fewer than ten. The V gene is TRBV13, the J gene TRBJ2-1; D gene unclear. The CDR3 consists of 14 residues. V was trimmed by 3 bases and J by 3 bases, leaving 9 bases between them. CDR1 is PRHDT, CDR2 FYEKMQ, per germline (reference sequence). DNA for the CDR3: TGTGCCAGCAGCTTGACAACGGGCTACAATGAGCAGTTCTTC. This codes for CASSLTTGYNEQFF.

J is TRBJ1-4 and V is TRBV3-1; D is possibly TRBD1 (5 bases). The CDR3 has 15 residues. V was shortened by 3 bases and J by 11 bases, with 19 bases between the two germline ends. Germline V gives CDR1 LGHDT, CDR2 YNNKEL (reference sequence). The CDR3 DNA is TGTGCCAGCAGCCAGCCTGAGGGAGGGGTAGGGAAACTGTTTTTT. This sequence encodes CASSQPEGGVGKLFF.

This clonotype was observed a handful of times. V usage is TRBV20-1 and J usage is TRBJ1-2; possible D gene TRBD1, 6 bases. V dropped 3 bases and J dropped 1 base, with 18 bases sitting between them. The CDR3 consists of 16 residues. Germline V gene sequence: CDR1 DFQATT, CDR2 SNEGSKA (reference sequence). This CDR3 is CSARGPWGQRNYGYTF. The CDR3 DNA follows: TGCAGTGCTAGGGGGCCTTGGGGACAACGTAACTATGGCTACACCTTC.

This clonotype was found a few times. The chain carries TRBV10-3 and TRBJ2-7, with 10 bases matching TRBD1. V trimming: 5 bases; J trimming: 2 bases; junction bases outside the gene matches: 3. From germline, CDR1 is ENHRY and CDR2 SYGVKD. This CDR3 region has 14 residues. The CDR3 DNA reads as TGTGCCATCAGTTCGGGACAGGGGACCTACGAGCAGTACTTC. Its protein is CAISSGQGTYEQYF.

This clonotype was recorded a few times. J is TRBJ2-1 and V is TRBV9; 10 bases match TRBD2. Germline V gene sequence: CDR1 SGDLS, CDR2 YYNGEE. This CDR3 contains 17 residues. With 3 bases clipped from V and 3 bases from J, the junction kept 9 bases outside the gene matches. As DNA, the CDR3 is TGTGCCAGCAGCGGACGTAGCGGGAGGCCTAGCTACAATGAGCAGTTCTTC. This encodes CASSGRSGRPSYNEQFF.

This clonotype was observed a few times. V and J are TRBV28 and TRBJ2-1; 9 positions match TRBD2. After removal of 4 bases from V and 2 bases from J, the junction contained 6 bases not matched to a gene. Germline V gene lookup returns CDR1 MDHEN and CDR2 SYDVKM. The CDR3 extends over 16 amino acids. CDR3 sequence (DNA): TGTGCCAGCAGTTCATATAGCGGGAGAACCTACAATGAGCAGTTCTTC. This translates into CASSSYSGRTYNEQFF.

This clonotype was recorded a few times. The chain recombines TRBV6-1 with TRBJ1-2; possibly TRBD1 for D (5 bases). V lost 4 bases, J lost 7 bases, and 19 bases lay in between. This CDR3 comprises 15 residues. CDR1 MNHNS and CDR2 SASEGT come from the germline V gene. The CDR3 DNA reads TGTGCCAGCAGTGCCTCCGTGGGACGGGTCGGTGGCTACACCTTC. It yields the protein CASSASVGRVGGYTF.

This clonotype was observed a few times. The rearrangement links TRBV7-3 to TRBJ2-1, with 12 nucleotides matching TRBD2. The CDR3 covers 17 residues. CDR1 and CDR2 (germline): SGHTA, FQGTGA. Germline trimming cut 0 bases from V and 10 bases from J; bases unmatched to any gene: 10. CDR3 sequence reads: CASSLTGGWGLAGEQFF. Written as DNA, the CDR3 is TGTGCCAGCAGCTTAACTGGGGGGTGGGGACTAGCGGGCGAGCAGTTCTTC. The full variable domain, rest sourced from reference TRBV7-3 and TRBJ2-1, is GAGVSQTPSNKVTEKGKYVELRCDPISGHTALYWYRQSLGQGPEFLIYFQGTGAADDSGLPNDRFFAVRPEGSVSTLKIQRTERGDSAVYLCASSLTGGWGLAGEQFFGPGTRLTVL.

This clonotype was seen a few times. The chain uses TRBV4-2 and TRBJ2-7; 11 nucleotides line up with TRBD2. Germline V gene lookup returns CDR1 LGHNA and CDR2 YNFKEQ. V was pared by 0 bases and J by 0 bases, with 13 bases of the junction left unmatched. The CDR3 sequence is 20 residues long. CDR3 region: CASSQDSTSGRRRGSYEQYF. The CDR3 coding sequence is TGTGCCAGCAGCCAAGATTCAACTAGCGGGAGACGCAGGGGCTCCTACGAGCAGTACTTC.

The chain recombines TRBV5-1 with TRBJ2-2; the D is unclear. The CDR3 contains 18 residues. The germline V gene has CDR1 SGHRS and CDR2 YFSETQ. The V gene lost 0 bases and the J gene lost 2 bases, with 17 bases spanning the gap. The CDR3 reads CASSLAEFGPVNTGELFF. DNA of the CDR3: TGCGCCAGCAGCTTGGCCGAATTCGGACCAGTTAACACCGGGGAGCTGTTTTTT.